This T cell receptor beta chain was captured in a study of control samples from healthy donors and cancer patients. This CDR3 spans 19 amino acids. V was clipped by 0 bases and J by 0 bases, with 14 bases between them. The V gene's germline CDR1 is KGHDR and CDR2 SFDVKD. Assay: immunoSEQ multiplex PCR; the TCRdb copy retains only in-frame clones and omits some. The table records approximately 180,000 clones, approximately 94% of them present only once. The sequenced material came from blood. This sequence joins TRBV24-1 and TRBJ2-6; unclear D gene. The sequence was obtained from a young woman in good health. The CDR3 here is CATSDLKRGKLSGANVLTF. CDR3 DNA sequence: TGTGCCACCAGTGATTTGAAGAGAGGCAAACTCTCTGGGGCCAACGTCCTGACTTTC.